Presented here are 5 T cell receptor beta chains from one specimen sequenced in a study of T-cell reconstitution after alpha-beta-depleted transplantation in children. A TCRbeta library incorporating unique molecular identifiers was prepared. In TCRdb, the PCR reads were re-called with MiXCR into one record per CDR3 protein. The sample contains around 240,000 distinct CDR3 sequences, around 7.8% of which appear only once. The sequencing here drew on PBMCs, mostly from graft donor cells, taken 180 days after TCRalphabeta/CD19-depleted stem cell transplant. The receptor source for this set is a male patient younger than 18 who had a stem cell transplant for acute lymphoblastic leukemia, so the T cells may come from the graft donor.

This clonotype occurred many times. This chain links TRBV20-1 with TRBJ1-5; no definite D call. The CDR3 spans 12 residues. Germline V lookup: CDR1 DFQATT, CDR2 SNEGSKA (reference sequence). V lost 0 bases and J lost 7, with 7 bases in between. The chain's CDR3 is CSARDRTQPQHF. CDR3 bases: TGCAGTGCTAGAGATCGGACCCAGCCCCAGCATTTT.

This clonotype occurred many times. This sequence joins TRBV3-1 and TRBJ1-3; TRBD1 matches at 7 bases. Trimming at V came to 2 bases and at J to 8 bases, leaving 3 bases not matched to a gene. Per the germline V gene, CDR1 is LGHDT and CDR2 is YNNKEL (reference sequence). The CDR3 consists of 13 residues. DNA of the CDR3: TGTGCCAGCAGCCAATACAGGGGTCACACCATATATTTT. It translates to CASSQYRGHTIYF.

This clonotype has a count of ten or more. V is TRBV28 and J is TRBJ2-7; maybe TRBD1 (6 bases). V lost 4 bases and J 0 bases, leaving 13 bases between the germline ends. Per the germline V gene, CDR1 is MDHEN and CDR2 is SYDVKM. CDR3 length: 15 amino acids. The CDR3 reads CASSSDRHLSYEQYF. The DNA of the CDR3 is TGTGCCAGCAGTTCCGACAGGCATCTCTCCTACGAGCAGTACTTC.

This clonotype was seen ten or more times. The chain has TRBV6-6 and TRBJ2-3; no firm D call. Germline CDR1 and CDR2: MNHNY and SVGAGI (reference sequence). The CDR3 loop spans 13 amino acids. V was pared by 2 bases and J by 4 bases, with 7 bases between. In DNA form, the CDR3 reads TGTGCCAGCAGTTACGACCAGCCAGATACGCAGTATTTT. It specifies CASSYDQPDTQYF.

This clonotype appeared many times. The chain uses TRBV6-2 or TRBV6-3 and TRBJ1-5; D unresolved. Germline values: CDR1 MNHEY, CDR2 SVGEGT. The CDR3 has 16 residues. The germline V and J ends were trimmed by 4 bases and 1 base, with 14 bases remaining between them. CDR3 loop: CASSFQHPWSNQPQHF. The CDR3 DNA follows: TGTGCCAGCAGTTTTCAACACCCTTGGAGCAATCAGCCCCAGCATTTT.